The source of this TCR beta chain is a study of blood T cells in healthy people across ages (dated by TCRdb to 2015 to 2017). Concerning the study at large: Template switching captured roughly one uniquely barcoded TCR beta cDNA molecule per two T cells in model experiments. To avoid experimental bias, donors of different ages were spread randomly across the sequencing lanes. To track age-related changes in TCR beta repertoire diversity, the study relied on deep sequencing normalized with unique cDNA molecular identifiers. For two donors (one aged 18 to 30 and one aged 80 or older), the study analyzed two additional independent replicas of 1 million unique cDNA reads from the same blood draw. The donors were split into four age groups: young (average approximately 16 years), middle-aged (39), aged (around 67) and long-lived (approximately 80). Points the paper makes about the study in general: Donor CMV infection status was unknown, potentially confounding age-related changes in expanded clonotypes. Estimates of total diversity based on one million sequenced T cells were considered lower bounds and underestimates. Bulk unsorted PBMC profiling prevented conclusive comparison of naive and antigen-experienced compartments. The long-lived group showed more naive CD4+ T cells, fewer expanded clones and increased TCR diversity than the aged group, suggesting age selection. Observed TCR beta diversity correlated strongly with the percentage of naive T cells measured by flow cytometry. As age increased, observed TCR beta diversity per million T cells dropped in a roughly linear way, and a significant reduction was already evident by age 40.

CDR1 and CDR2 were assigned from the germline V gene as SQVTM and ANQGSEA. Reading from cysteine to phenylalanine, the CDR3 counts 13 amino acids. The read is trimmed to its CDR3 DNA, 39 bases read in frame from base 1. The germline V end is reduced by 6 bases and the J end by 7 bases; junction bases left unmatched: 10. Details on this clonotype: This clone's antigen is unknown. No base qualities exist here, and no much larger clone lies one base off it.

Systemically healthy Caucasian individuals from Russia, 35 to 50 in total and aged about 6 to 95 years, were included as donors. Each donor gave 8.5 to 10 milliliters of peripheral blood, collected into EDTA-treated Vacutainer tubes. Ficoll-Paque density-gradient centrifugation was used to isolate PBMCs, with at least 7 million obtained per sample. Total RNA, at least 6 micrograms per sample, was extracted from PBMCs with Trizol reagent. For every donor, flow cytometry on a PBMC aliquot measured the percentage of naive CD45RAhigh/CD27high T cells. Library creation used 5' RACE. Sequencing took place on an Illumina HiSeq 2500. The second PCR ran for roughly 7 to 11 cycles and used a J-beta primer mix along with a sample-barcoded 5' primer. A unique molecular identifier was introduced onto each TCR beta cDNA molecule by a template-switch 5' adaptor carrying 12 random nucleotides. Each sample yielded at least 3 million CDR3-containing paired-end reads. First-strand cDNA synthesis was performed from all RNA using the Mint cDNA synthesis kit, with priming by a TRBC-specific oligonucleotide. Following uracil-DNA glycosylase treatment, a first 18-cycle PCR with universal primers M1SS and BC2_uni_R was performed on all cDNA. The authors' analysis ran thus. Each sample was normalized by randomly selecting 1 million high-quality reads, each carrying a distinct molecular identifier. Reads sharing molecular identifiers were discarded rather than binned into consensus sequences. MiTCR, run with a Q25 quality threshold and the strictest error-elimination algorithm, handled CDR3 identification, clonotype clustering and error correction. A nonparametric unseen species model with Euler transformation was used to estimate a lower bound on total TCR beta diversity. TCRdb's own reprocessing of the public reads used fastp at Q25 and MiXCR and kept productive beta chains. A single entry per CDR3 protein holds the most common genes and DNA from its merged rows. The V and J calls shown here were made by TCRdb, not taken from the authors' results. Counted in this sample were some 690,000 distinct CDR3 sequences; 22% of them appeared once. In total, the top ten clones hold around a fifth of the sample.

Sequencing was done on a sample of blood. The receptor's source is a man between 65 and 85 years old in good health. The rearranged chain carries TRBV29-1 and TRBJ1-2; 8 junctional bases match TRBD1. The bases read TGCAGCGTGACAGGGGCGATGGCTTCTGGCTACACCTTC. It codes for CSVTGAMASGYTF.